The sequence of this T cell receptor (beta chain) was determined in a study of blood T cell repertoires in COVID-19. Using immunoSEQ multiplex PCR, the repertoire was profiled, and TCRdb retains in-frame clones only, with some absent. The sample yields about 25,000 clones, 90% to 95% seen once. Germline V gene data show CDR1 as KGHDR and CDR2 as SFDVKD. Trimming removed 5 bases from V and 4 bases from J, with 19 bases in between. The CDR3 is 16 residues long. Sequencing used peripheral blood. This sequence joins TRBV24-1 and TRBJ2-5, with a weak D call TRBD2 (7 bases). The sequence was obtained from a human donor with active COVID-19. The donor label of this sample is uncertain. This CDR3 reads CATSGVGGRAGETQYF. The CDR3 bases are TGTGCCACCAGTGGGGTAGGGGGGAGGGCCGGAGAGACCCAGTACTTC.